Sequencing of this T cell receptor (beta chain) was carried out in a study of radiation and T cells in renal cell carcinoma. Produced via immunoSEQ multiplex PCR; TCRdb's table is partial and in-frame only. The repertoire holds 50,000 to 75,000 clones, over 70% seen once, with approximately 7% in the top ten. The trim removed 5 bases at V and 2 bases at J, leaving 1 base unmatched. This CDR3 has 14 residues. Germline values: CDR1 SGHRS, CDR2 YFSETQ. This sample's time point: baseline pretreatment blood. As to treatment: 15 Gy SBRT to primary tumor, nephrectomy 4 weeks later. As concerns this clone: The target antigen is unknown.

Study-level points and caveats: From baseline, blood top tumor clonotypes peaked at 2 weeks post-radiation.

The chain recombines TRBV5-1 with TRBJ2-6; TRBD1 aligns across 7 bases. The material was blood, obtained from a patient whose treatment included radiotherapy and nephrectomy. The receptor was isolated from a man aged 55 to 69 with renal cell carcinoma. The CDR3 DNA follows: TGCGCCAGCAGTACAGGGGCTGGGGCCAACGTCCTGACTTTC. This codes for CASSTGAGANVLTF.